Given below is one T cell receptor beta chain in context. Its antigen is as yet unknown. Several immunoSEQ plates received, in even portions, the genomic DNA of each subset. Sequencing used immunoSEQ multiplex PCR; TCRdb keeps in-frame clones, though not all of them. Of millions of clones in the sample, 85% to 95% were seen once. The entry originates in a study of shared clonotypes between healthy human individuals. The overall study: Each donor contributed plates that comprised three CD4 naive, three CD4 memory, two CD8 naive and one CD8 memory. Study outcomes and limitations: Clonotypes not shared had lower generation probabilities than those common to all four donors. Among four donors, approximately 5% of naive CD4 clonotypes were found in common.

The CDR3 runs 13 residues. V lost 5 bases to trimming and J lost 6 bases, with 14 bases between them. Germline V gene data show CDR1 as SGHVS and CDR2 as FNYEAQ. This chain links TRBV7-6 with TRBJ2-7; perhaps D is TRBD1 or TRBD2 (5 bases each). Sample: naive CD4+ T cells sorted from blood. Sample subset: CD45RA+ positively selected. This receptor was taken from a man younger than 35 in good health. The CDR3, as DNA: TGTGCCAGCAGCCCCGTCTCGGGGCTCGAGCAGTACTTC. As protein: CASSPVSGLEQYF.